This T cell receptor (beta chain) is drawn from a study of identical twins. Note on this clonotype: Its matching antigen is unknown.

The CDR3 length is 14 residues. The ends were cut back, 6 bases at V and 1 base at J, with 12 bases in the middle. Per germline, CDR1 LNHDA and CDR2 SQIVND (reference sequence). Overall study results and limits: Analyses of zero insertions could, in part, be confounded by invariant MAIT and iNKT cells.

TCRdb re-derived calls from the 5' RACE reads in MiXCR, one entry per CDR3 protein. The sample lists some 730,000 distinct CDR3 sequences; 15% to 20% were seen once. The same sample was also used in a study of T cells expressing NK-cell markers. That report adds: From sorted CD3+CD56+NKG2C+, CD3+CD56+NKG2C- and CD3+CD56-NKG2C+ T cells came the TCR beta repertoires. Eight donors were sequenced, of whom seven were HCMV-seropositive, while the remaining one was HCMV-seronegative. In a handful of donors, dominant clonotypes made up roughly 25-60.1% of CD3+CD56-NKG2C+ cells.

Sequencing used PBMCs. V and J are TRBV19 and TRBJ1-1; D remains ambiguous. This clonotype was obtained from a woman under 30 in good health. The CDR3 sequence: CASSPWLENTEAFF. CDR3 nucleotide sequence: TGTGCCAGTAGCCCGTGGTTAGAGAACACTGAAGCTTTCTTT.